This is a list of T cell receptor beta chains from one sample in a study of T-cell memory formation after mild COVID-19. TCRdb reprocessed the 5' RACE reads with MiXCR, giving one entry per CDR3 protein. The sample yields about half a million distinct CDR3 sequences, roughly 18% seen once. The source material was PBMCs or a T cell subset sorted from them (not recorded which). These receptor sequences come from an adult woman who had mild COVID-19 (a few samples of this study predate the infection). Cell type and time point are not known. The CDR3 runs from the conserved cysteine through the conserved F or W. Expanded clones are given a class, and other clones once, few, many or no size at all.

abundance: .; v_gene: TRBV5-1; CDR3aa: CASSLAVDTYEQYF
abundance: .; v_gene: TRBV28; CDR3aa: CASTKQGKGEKLFF
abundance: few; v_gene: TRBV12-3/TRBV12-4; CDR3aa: CASTPGHHSGANVLTF
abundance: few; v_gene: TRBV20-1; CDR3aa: CSASVGTGTDTQYF
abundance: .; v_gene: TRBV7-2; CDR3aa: CASSLGLFGQFF
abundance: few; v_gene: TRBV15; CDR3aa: CATSVRISGRATDTQYF
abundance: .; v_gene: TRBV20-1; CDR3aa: CSARASRITSYEQYF
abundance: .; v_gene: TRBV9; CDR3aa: CASSVNRDINTGELFF
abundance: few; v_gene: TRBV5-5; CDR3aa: CASSFRGTMDEKLFF
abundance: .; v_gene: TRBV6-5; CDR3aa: CASSYSGTGIYEQYF
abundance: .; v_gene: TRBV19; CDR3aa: CASSMHNEQFF
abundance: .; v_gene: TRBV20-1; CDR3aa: CSASARGNGNQPQHF
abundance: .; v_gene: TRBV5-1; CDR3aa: CASSFQGARTGDTQYF
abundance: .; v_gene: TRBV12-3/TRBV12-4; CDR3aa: CASSLAGYNSPLHF
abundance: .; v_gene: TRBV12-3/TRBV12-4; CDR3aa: CASSLRGIRYEQYF
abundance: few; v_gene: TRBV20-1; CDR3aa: CSLTGGGYNEQFF
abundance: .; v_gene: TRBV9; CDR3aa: CASSLMPNEKLFF
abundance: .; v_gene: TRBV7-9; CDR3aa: CASSFSSGSYEQYF
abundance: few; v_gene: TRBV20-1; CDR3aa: CSASPTTYEQYF
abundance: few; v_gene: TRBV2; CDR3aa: CASRQDYSNQPQHF
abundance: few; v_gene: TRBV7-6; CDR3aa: CASSPQVTSGNTIYF
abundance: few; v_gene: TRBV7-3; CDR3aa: CASSTQTVYSYNEQFF